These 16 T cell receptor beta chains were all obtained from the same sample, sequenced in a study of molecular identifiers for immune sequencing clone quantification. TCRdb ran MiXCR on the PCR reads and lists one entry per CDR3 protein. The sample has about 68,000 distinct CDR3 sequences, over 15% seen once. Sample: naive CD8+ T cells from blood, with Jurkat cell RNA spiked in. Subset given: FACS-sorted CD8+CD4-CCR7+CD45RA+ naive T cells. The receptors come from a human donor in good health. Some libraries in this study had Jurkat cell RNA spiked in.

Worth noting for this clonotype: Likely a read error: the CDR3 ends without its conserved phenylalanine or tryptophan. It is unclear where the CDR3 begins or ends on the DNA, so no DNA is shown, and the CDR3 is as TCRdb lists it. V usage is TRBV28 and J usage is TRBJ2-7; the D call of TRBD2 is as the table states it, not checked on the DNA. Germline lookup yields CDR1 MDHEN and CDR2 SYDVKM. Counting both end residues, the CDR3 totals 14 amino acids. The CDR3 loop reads CASSWTSGPYERYL.

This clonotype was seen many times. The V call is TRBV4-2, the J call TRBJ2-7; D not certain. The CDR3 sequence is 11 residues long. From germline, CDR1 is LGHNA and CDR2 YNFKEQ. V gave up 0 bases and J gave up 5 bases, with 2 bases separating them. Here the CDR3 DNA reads TGTGCCAGCAGCCAAGATCACGAGCAGTACTTC. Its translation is CASSQDHEQYF.

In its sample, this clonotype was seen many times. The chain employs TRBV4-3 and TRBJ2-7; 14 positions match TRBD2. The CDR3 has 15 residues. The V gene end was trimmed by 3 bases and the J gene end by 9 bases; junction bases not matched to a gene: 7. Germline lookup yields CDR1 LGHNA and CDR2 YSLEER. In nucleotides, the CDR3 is TGCGCCAGCAGCCAGATGGGACTAGCGGGAGATTTGCAGTACTTC. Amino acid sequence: CASSQMGLAGDLQYF.

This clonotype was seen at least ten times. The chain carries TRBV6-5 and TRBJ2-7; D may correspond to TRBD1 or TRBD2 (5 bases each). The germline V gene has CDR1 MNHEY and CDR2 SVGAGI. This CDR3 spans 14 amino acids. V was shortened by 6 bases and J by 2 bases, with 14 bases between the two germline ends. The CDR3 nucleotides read TGTGCCAGCAGCGGGGCAATCCGCGCCTACGAGCAGTACTTC. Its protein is CASSGAIRAYEQYF.

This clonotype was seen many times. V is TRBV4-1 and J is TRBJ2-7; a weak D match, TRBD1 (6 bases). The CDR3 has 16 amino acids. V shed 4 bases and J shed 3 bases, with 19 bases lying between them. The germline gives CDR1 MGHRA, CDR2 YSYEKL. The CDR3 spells CASSPFVDRLGYEQYF. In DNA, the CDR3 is TGCGCCAGCAGCCCTTTCGTGGACAGACTGGGCTACGAGCAGTACTTC.

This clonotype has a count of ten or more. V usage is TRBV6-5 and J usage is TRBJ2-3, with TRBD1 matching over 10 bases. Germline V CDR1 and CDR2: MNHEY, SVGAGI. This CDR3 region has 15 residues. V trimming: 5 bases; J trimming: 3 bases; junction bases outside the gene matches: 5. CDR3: CASSPPGQGTDTQYF. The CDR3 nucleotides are TGTGCCAGCAGTCCTCCGGGACAGGGGACAGATACGCAGTATTTT.

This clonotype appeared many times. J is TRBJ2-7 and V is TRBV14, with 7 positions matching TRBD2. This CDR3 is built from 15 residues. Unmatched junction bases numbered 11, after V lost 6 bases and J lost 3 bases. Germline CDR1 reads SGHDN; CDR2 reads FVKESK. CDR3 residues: CASRTPAGECYEQYF. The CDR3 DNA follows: TGTGCCAGCAGGACTCCGGCGGGAGAGTGCTACGAGCAGTACTTC.

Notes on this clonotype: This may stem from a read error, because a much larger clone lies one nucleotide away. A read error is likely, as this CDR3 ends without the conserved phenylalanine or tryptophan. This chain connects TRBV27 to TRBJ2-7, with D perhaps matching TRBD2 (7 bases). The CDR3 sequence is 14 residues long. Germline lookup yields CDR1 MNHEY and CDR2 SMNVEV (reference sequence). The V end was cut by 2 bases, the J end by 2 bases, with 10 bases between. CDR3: CASSLGGGAYEQYL. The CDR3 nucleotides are TGTGCCAGCAGTTTAGGAGGGGGGGCCTACGAGCAGTACCTC.

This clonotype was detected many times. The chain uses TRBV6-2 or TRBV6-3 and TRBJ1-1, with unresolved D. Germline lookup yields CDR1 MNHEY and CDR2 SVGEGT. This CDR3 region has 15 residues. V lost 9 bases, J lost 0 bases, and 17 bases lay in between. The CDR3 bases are TGTGCCAGTAACAGCCGGCGCGATCTGAACACTGAAGCTTTCTTT. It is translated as CASNSRRDLNTEAFF.

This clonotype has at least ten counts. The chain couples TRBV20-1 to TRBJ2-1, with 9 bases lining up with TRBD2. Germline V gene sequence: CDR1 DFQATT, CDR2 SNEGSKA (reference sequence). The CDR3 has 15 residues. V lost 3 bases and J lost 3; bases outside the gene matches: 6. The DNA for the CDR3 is TGCAGTGCTAGCCCCTCTAGCGGGGACTACAATGAGCAGTTCTTC. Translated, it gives CSASPSSGDYNEQFF.

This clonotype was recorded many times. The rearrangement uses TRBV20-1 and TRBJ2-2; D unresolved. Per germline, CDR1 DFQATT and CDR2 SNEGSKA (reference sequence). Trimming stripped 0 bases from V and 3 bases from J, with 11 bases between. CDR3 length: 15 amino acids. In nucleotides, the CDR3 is TGCAGTGCTAGAGATTTTGGCTCGTACACCGGGGAGCTGTTTTTT. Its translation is CSARDFGSYTGELFF.

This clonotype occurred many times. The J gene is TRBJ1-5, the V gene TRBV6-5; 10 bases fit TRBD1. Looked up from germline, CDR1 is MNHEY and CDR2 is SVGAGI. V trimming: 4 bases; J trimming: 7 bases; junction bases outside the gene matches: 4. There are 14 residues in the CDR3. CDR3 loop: CASSSGQGVQPQHF. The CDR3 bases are TGTGCCAGCAGTTCAGGACAGGGGGTCCAGCCCCAGCATTTT.

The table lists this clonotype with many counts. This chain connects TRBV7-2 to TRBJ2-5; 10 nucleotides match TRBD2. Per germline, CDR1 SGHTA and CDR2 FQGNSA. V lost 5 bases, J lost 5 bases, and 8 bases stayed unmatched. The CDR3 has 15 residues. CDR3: CASSDSGRAGETQYF. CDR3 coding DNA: TGTGCCAGCAGCGACAGCGGGAGGGCCGGGGAGACCCAGTACTTC.

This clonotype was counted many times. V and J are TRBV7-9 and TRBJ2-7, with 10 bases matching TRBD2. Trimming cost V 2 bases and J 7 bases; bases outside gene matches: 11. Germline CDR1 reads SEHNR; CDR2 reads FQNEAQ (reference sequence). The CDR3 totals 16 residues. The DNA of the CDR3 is TGTGCCAGCAGCTTAAGGACTAGCGGAGAACTGTGGGAGCAGTACTTC. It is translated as CASSLRTSGELWEQYF.

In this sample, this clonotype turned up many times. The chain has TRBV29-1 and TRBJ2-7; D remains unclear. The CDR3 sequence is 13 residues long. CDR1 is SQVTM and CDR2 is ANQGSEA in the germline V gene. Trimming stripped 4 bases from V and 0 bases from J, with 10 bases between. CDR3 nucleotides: TGCAGCGTTGCCGGGCAGAACTCCTACGAGCAGTACTTC. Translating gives CSVAGQNSYEQYF.

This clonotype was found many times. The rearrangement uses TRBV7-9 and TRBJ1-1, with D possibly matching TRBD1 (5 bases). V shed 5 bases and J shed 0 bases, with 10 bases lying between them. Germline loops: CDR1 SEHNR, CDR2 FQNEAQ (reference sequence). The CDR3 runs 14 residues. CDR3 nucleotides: TGTGCCAGCAGCGAAGTGGGGCTGAACACTGAAGCTTTCTTT. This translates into CASSEVGLNTEAFF. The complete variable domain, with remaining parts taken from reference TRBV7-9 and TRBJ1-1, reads DTGVSQNPRHKITKRGQNVTFRCDPISEHNRLYWYRQTLGQGPEFLTYFQNEAQLEKSRLLSDRFSAERPKGSFSTLEIQRTEQGDSAMYLCASSEVGLNTEAFFGQGTRLTVV.